A single sample gave rise to the 23 T cell receptor beta chains below, sequenced in a study of blood T cells in healthy people across ages. A second PCR, run for roughly 7 to 12 cycles, used a sample-barcoded 5' primer plus a J-beta primer mix. TCRdb itself ran the 5' RACE reads through MiXCR, one entry per CDR3 protein. The table has hundreds of thousands of distinct CDR3 sequences, around 21% seen once; the top ten hold roughly 3.9%. The specimen sequenced was blood. The receptors originated from a man aged 65 to 85 in good health.

This clonotype was detected many times. The V call is TRBV4-3, the J call TRBJ2-7; D remains ambiguous. V dropped 0 bases and J dropped 3 bases, with 12 bases sitting between them. Germline V gene data show CDR1 as LGHNA and CDR2 as YSLEER. The CDR3 spans 15 residues. In DNA form, the CDR3 reads TGCGCCAGCAGCCAAGAGGATGTCAAGAACTACGAGCAGTACTTC. Translating it yields CASSQEDVKNYEQYF.

V and J are TRBV2 and TRBJ2-1; D not certain. Matching the DNA end better, TRBJ2-7 makes the J call doubtful. Germline CDR1 reads SNHLY; CDR2 reads FYNNEI. The CDR3 has 12 residues. The CDR3 spells CASNARTYEQYF. CDR3 in DNA: TGTGCCAGCAACGCACGGACCTACGAGCAGTACTTC.

This clonotype has ten or more counts. The genes are TRBV9 and TRBJ2-7, with D tentatively TRBD1 (5 bases). The V gene's germline CDR1 is SGDLS and CDR2 YYNGEE. This CDR3 contains 13 residues. V lost 4 bases and J lost 0, with 8 bases in between. The CDR3 loop is CASSPGHSYEQYF. The CDR3 nucleotides read TGTGCCAGCAGCCCCGGACACTCCTACGAGCAGTACTTC.

With respect to this clonotype: The junction and the germline gene differ at one end; a read error may be behind it. The chain is built from TRBV7-2 and TRBJ2-5; 8 positions match TRBD2. The CDR3 extends over 15 amino acids. Germline V gene lookup returns CDR1 SGHTA and CDR2 FQGNSA. In DNA, the CDR3 is TGTGCCAGCAGCTTAAGGCTAGCGGGTCAAGGGACCCAGTACTTC. Its translation is CASSLRLAGQGTQYF.

This clonotype was picked up a small number of times. The chain carries TRBV20-1 and TRBJ2-5; possible D gene TRBD1, 6 bases. CDR3 size: 12 residues. CDR1 and CDR2 from the germline V gene are DFQATT and SNEGSKA (reference sequence). Trimming stripped 5 bases from V and 0 bases from J, with 7 bases between. DNA for the CDR3: TGCAGTGCTGACAGGTACCAAGAGACCCAGTACTTC. It translates to CSADRYQETQYF.

In its sample, this clonotype was seen a few times. The rearrangement joins TRBV21-1 to TRBJ2-5; whether TRBD2, the table's D call, matches the DNA was not checked. The DNA matches TRBJ2-7 better at its end, which makes the J call doubtful. TRBV21-1 is labeled a pseudogene. This CDR3 comprises 13 residues. DNA for the CDR3: TGTGCCAGCTTCCTAGCGTTCTCCTACGAGCAGTACTTC. It is translated as CASFLAFSYEQYF.

This clonotype appeared a single time. The V gene is TRBV28, the J gene TRBJ2-7; 7 nucleotides align to TRBD1. The ends lost 10 bases at V and 2 bases at J; junction bases unmatched: 11. The germline CDR1 and CDR2 sequences are MDHEN and SYDVKM. This CDR3 region has 14 residues. The CDR3 region is CAIDRDSETYEQYF. The CDR3 bases are TGTGCCATAGACCGGGACAGCGAGACCTACGAGCAGTACTTC.

In this sample, this clonotype turned up a few times. This chain connects TRBV21-1 to TRBJ2-4; the table gives TRBD2 as D, unverified against the DNA. TRBV21-1 is a known pseudogene. There are 14 residues in the CDR3. CDR3 residues: CARGGMGAKNIQYF. In nucleotides, the CDR3 is TGTGCCAGAGGAGGTATGGGGGCCAAAAACATTCAGTACTTC.

This clonotype has just a few counts. This chain links TRBV4-1 with TRBJ2-2; D unclear. Trimming pared 3 bases from V and 5 bases from J, leaving 13 bases between. Germline CDR1 reads MGHRA; CDR2 reads YSYEKL. The CDR3 is made up of 15 amino acids. The CDR3 bases are TGCGCCAGCAGCCAGGGGTGGATGGGTACCGGGGAGCTGTTTTTT. Encoded protein: CASSQGWMGTGELFF.

The sample holds a few counts of this clonotype. The gene calls are TRBV7-9 and TRBJ2-5; possibly TRBD1 for D (6 bases). The J call is in doubt because the DNA end fits TRBJ2-7 better. Per germline, CDR1 SEHNR and CDR2 FQNEAQ (reference sequence). The CDR3 spans 15 residues. CDR3 nucleotides: TGTGCCAGCAGCCCAACACAGGGTTCAACCTACGAGCAGTACTTC. It is translated as CASSPTQGSTYEQYF.

With respect to this clonotype: A read error may be the cause here, since a much bigger clone is one base away. V and J are TRBV6-5 and TRBJ2-1; TRBD1 matches 7 bases. The CDR3 loop spans 17 amino acids. The V gene's germline CDR1 is MNHEY and CDR2 SVGAGI. CDR3 nucleotides: TGTGCCCGCAGTTACCCTATCGGACAGGCCTCCTACAATGAGCAGTTCTTC. Translated, it gives CARSYPIGQASYNEQFF.

Only a few counts were recorded for this clonotype. Here the CDR3 DNA reads TGTGCCAGCAGTGAGCCCGGGACTAGCGGGAGTGTTGAGCAGTTCTTC. As protein: CASSEPGTSGSVEQFF. This chain links TRBV25-1 with TRBJ2-1, with 14 bases identical to TRBD2. CDR3 length equals 16 residues. V was pared by 3 bases and J by 9 bases, with 7 bases of the junction left unmatched. Per the germline V gene, CDR1 is MGHDK and CDR2 is SYGVNS.

The CDR3 DNA reads as TGTGCCAGCTGCGGTAGCGGGAGTGGAGATACGCAGTATTTT. Its protein product is CASCGSGSGDTQYF. The chain combines TRBV7-9 with TRBJ2-3; TRBD2 matches at 9 bases. The J segment lost 5 bases and the V segment lost 8 bases, leaving 8 bases of the junction unmatched. Per germline, CDR1 SEHNR and CDR2 FQNEAQ (reference sequence). The length of the CDR3 is 14 residues.

V usage is TRBV7-8 and J usage is TRBJ2-2; either TRBD1 or TRBD2 may fit D (5 bases each). CDR1 and CDR2 (germline): SGHVS, FQNEAQ. V was clipped by 5 bases and J by 0 bases, with 13 bases between them. The CDR3 is 16 amino acids. The DNA for the CDR3 is TGTGCCAGCAGCCCCCGACGGGGCGCGAACACCGGGGAGCTGTTTTTT. The encoded protein is CASSPRRGANTGELFF.

There are a few counts of this clonotype. The CDR3 loop is CASSHIFATSTDTQYF. The CDR3 DNA reads as TGTGCCAGCAGCCACATTTTCGCGACTAGCACAGATACGCAGTATTTT. This rearrangement joins TRBV7-9 to TRBJ2-3, with no clear D. This CDR3 is 16 amino acids long. Trimming cost V 5 bases and J 0 bases, with 15 bases left between them. The germline gives CDR1 SEHNR, CDR2 FQNEAQ (reference sequence). The full variable domain, rest sourced from reference TRBV7-9 and TRBJ2-3, is DTGVSQNPRHKITKRGQNVTFRCDPISEHNRLYWYRQTLGQGPEFLTYFQNEAQLEKSRLLSDRFSAERPKGSFSTLEIQRTEQGDSAMYLCASSHIFATSTDTQYFGPGTRLTVL.

This rearrangement joins TRBV28 to TRBJ1-2; 8 positions agree with TRBD1. With V trimmed by 5 bases and J by 8 bases, 10 bases remained unmatched. The CDR3 totals 14 residues. From germline, CDR1 is MDHEN and CDR2 SYDVKM. This chain's CDR3 is CASSRGLRDRGYTF. In DNA, the CDR3 is TGTGCCAGCAGTCGAGGACTCCGGGACAGGGGCTACACCTTC.

This clonotype was picked up many times. The V and J genes are TRBV19 and TRBJ1-2; D gene unclear. The CDR3 totals 14 residues. Germline V gene data show CDR1 as LNHDA and CDR2 as SQIVND (reference sequence). V dropped 5 bases and J dropped 10 bases, with 20 bases sitting between them. The CDR3 sequence is CASSPLDTWGTYTF. DNA of the CDR3: TGTGCCAGTAGTCCACTGGATACGTGGGGAACCTACACCTTC.

This sequence joins TRBV29-1 and TRBJ2-5; D unresolved. The J call may be in error: the DNA end matches TRBJ2-7 better. Germline CDR1 and CDR2: SQVTM and ANQGSEA. The CDR3 extends over 13 amino acids. Written as DNA, the CDR3 is TGCAGCGTTAAGGCAGTCTGGGGATACGAGCAGTACTTC. The encoded protein is CSVKAVWGYEQYF.

This clonotype was observed once. This is likely a read error, given that the CDR3 carries no conserved phenylalanine or tryptophan at its end. The chain is built from TRBV11-2 and TRBJ2-3; 8 nucleotides line up with TRBD2. Germline V gene data show CDR1 as SGHAT and CDR2 as FQNNGV. With V trimmed by 7 bases and J by 1 base, 7 bases remained unmatched. The CDR3 loop spans 15 amino acids. The CDR3: CASTPAGGGTDTQYL. CDR3 nucleotide sequence: TGTGCCAGCACCCCTGCGGGGGGTGGCACAGATACGCAGTATTTG.

This rearrangement joins TRBV2 to TRBJ2-1; maybe TRBD1 (7 bases). The V and J ends lost 6 bases and 0 bases respectively, with 9 bases between them. CDR3 length: 14 amino acids. Germline-derived CDR1 and CDR2 are SNHLY and FYNNEI. As DNA, the CDR3 is TGTGCCAGCAGGCGGGACAGCTCCTACAATGAGCAGTTCTTC. Residues: CASRRDSSYNEQFF.

V and J are TRBV9 and TRBJ1-2, with 7 bases that match TRBD1. From germline, CDR1 is SGDLS and CDR2 YYNGEE. Germline trimming cut 3 bases from V and 9 bases from J; bases unmatched to any gene: 8. The CDR3 runs 13 residues. Here the CDR3 reads CASSAQGTVSYTF. The CDR3 region has the DNA TGTGCCAGCAGCGCCCAGGGGACAGTGAGCTACACCTTC. Full variable domain (missing parts from reference TRBV9 and TRBJ1-2): DSGVTQTPKHLITATGQRVTLRCSPRSGDLSVYWYQQSLDQGLQFLIQYYNGEERAKGNILERFSAQQFPDLHSELNLSSLELGDSALYFCASSAQGTVSYTFGSGTRLTVV.

This clonotype turned up a few times. This chain uses TRBV25-1 with TRBJ2-5; perhaps TRBD2 as D (6 bases). The last part of the DNA fits TRBJ2-7 better; the J call may be wrong. The CDR3 consists of 14 residues. Germline V CDR1 and CDR2: MGHDK, SYGVNS. This CDR3 reads CASSNRDFSYEQYF. CDR3 coding DNA: TGTGCCAGCAGTAACCGGGACTTCTCCTACGAGCAGTACTTC.

The chain is built from TRBV12-3 or TRBV12-4 and TRBJ2-7; 8 positions match TRBD2. Unmatched junction bases numbered 4, after V lost 8 bases and J lost 4 bases. This CDR3 region has 12 residues. This chain's CDR3 is CASREGNYEQYF. The CDR3 DNA reads as TGTGCCAGCCGGGAGGGGAATTACGAGCAGTACTTC.